This record looks at one T cell receptor beta chain sequence and its context. Trimming removed 5 bases from V and 7 bases from J, with 11 bases in between. The CDR3 loop spans 12 amino acids. Germline assignment: CDR1 MDHEN and CDR2 SYDVKM. Only in-frame clones appear in the TCRdb table, and some are missing; sequencing was by immunoSEQ multiplex PCR. The table has roughly 200,000 clones, about 77% seen once. The data derive from a study of blood T cell repertoires in COVID-19. Study information: The cDNA or gDNA used as material had been derived from T cells, B-cell-depleted T cells, or PBMCs.

This chain joins TRBV28 and TRBJ1-2; D unclear. The source material was peripheral blood. This TCR came from a woman of 80 years or more with active or convalescent COVID-19. In DNA form, the CDR3 reads TGTGCCAGCAGTACCCCTATCTCTGGCTACACCTTC. It yields the protein CASSTPISGYTF.